In its sample, the clone carrying this T cell receptor beta chain was seen a few times. This CDR3 comprises 15 residues. The V gene's germline CDR1 is SGHRS and CDR2 YFSETQ. Between the trimmed V and J ends, which lost 3 bases and 6 bases, there was a span of 16 bases. This sample was taken from a study of blood T cell repertoires in COVID-19. Study-wide context: Acute-phase and convalescent COVID-19 samples originated in the United States, Italy and Spain.

In the authors' workflow: It was from reference gene primer amplification that nucleated cell counts were estimated. Assay used: immunoSEQ multiplex PCR; TCRdb lists only in-frame clones, some missing. The D gene and trimming were derived from the DNA, and the V and J assignments and clone size from that table. The sample carries around 260,000 clones, about 88% recorded once. Sequences were obtained from peripheral blood. The V call is TRBV5-1, the J call TRBJ1-3, with TRBD1 as a possible D gene (6 bases). This receptor was identified in a man aged 25-45 years with active or convalescent COVID-19. The CDR3 DNA reads as TGCGCCAGCAGCTCCTCGGGGGGGGCCGAAAACACCATATATTTT. Protein sequence: CASSSSGGAENTIYF.